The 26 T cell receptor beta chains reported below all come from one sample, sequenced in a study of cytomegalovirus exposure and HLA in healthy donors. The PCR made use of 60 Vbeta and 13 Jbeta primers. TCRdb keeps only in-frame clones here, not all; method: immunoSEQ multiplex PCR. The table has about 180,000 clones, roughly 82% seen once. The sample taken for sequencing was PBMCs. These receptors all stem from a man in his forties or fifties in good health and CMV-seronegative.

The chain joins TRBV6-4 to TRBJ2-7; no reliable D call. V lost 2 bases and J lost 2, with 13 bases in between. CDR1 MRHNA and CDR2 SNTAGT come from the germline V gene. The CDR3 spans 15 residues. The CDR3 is CASSDQVAAPYEQYF. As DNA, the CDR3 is TGTGCCAGCAGTGACCAGGTGGCCGCCCCCTACGAGCAGTACTTC.

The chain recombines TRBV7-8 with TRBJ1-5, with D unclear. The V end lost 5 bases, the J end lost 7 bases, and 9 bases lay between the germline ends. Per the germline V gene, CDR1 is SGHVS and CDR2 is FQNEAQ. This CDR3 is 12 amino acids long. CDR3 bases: TGTGCCAGCAGCCCCGGTCAACAGCCCCAGCATTTT. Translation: CASSPGQQPQHF.

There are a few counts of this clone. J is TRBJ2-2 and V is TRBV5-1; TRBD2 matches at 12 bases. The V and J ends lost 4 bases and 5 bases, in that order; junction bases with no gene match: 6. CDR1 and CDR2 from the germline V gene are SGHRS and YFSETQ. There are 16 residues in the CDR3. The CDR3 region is CASSRTSGAQTGELFF. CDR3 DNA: TGCGCCAGCAGCCGGACTAGCGGGGCGCAGACCGGGGAGCTGTTTTTT.

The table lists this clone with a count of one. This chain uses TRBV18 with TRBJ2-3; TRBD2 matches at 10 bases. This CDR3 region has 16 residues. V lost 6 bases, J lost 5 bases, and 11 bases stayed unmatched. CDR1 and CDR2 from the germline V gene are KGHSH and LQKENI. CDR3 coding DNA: TGTGCCAGCTCCGATGCCCTAGCGGGAGCCGTAGATACGCAGTATTTT. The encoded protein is CASSDALAGAVDTQYF.

The CDR3 region is CASSPPNRGYTF. For the CDR3, the DNA is TGTGCCAGCAGTCCCCCTAACCGCGGCTACACCTTC. V usage is TRBV6-5 and J usage is TRBJ1-2; unclear D gene. The V end lost 5 bases, the J end lost 8 bases, and 12 bases lay between the germline ends. Germline CDR1 and CDR2: MNHEY and SVGAGI. The CDR3 has 12 amino acids.

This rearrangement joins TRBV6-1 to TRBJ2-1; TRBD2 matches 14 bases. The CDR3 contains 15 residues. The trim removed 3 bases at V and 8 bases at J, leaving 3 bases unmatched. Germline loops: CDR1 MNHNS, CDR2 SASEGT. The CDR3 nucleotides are TGTGCCAGCAGTGAGGGGACTAGCGGGAGCCATGAGCAGTTCTTC. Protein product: CASSEGTSGSHEQFF.

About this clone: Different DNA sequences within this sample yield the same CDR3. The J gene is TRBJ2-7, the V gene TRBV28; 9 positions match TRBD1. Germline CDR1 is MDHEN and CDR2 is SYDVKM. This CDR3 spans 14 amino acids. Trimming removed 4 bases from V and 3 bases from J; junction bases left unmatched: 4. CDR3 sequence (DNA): TGTGCCAGCAGTTCCCGGGACAGGGTCTACGAGCAGTACTTC. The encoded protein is CASSSRDRVYEQYF.

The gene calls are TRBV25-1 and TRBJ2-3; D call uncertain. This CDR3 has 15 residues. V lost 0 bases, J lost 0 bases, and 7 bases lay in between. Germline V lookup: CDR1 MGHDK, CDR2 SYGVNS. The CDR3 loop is CASSEYWPSTDTQYF. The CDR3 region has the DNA TGTGCCAGCAGTGAATATTGGCCTAGCACAGATACGCAGTATTTT.

The CDR3 bases are TGTGCCAGCAGCAAAGCCCGGGACAGGGGAGCCAAAAACATTCAGTACTTC. Its protein is CASSKARDRGAKNIQYF. The V call is TRBV21-1, the J call TRBJ2-4; TRBD1, the table's D call, lacks a check against the DNA. TRBV21-1 is noted as a pseudogene. The length of the CDR3 is 17 residues.

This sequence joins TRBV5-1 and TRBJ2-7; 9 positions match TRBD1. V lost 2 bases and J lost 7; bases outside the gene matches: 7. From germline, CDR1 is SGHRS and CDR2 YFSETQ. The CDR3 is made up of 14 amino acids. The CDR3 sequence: CASSLPGTGLEQYF. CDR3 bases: TGCGCCAGCAGCTTACCCGGGACAGGGTTAGAGCAGTACTTC.

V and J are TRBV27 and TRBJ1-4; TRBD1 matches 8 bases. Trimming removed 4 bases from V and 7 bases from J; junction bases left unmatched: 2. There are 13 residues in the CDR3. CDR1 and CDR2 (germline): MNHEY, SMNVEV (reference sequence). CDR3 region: CASSSQGAEKLFF. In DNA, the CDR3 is TGTGCCAGCAGTTCCCAGGGGGCTGAAAAACTGTTTTTT.

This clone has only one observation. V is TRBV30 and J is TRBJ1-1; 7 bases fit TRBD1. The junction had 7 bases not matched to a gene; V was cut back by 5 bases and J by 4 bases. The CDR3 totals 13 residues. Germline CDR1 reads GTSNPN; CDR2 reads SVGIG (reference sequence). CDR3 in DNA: TGTGCCTGGGGAGGGGGCGCGGGCACTGAAGCTTTCTTT. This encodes CAWGGGAGTEAFF.

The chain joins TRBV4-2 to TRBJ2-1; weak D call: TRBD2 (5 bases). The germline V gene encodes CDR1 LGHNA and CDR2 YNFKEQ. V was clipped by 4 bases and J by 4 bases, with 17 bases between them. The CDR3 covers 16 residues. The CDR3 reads CASSPYRDYSYNEQFF. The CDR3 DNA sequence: TGTGCCAGCAGCCCATACCGGGATTACTCTTACAATGAGCAGTTCTTC.

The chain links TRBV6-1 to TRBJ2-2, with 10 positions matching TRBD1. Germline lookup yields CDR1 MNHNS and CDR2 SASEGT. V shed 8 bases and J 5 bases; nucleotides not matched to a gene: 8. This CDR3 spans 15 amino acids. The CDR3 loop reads CASGSGTGVTGELFF. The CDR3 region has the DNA TGTGCCAGCGGATCCGGGACAGGGGTAACCGGGGAGCTGTTTTTT.

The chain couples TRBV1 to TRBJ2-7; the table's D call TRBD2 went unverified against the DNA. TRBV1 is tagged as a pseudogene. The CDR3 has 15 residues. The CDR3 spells CTSSLLAGATYEQYF. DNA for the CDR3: TGCACCAGCAGCCTCCTAGCGGGAGCGACCTACGAGCAGTACTTC.

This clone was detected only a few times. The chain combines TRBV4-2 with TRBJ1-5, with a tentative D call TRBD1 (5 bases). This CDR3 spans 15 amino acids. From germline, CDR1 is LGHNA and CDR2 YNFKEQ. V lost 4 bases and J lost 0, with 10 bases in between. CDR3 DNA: TGTGCCAGCAGCCGCCGACAGAATAGCAATCAGCCCCAGCATTTT. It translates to CASSRRQNSNQPQHF.

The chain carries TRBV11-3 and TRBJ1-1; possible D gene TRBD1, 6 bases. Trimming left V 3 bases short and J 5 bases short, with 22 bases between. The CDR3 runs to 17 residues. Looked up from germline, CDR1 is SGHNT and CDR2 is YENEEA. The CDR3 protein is CASSFEPGHPSRTEAFF. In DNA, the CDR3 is TGTGCCAGCAGCTTTGAACCGGGACACCCGTCCAGGACTGAAGCTTTCTTT. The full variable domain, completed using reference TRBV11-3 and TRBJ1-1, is EAGVVQSPRYKIIEKKQPVAFWCNPISGHNTLYWYLQNLGQGPELLIRYENEEAVDDSQLPKDRFSAERLKGVDSTLKIQPAELGDSAVYLCASSFEPGHPSRTEAFFGQGTRLTVV.

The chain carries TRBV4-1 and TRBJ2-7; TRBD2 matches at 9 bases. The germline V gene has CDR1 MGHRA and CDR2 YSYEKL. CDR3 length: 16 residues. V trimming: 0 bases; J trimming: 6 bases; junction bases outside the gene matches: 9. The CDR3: CASSQDRLAGPLEQYF. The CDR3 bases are TGCGCCAGCAGCCAAGATCGGCTAGCGGGGCCCCTCGAGCAGTACTTC.

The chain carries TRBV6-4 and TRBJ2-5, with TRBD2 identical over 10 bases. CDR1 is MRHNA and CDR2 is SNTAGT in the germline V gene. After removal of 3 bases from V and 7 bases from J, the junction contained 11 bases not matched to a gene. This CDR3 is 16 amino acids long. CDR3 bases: TGTGCCAGCAGTGAAGGGGCTAGCGGGGGCCCGGGGACCCAGTACTTC. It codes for CASSEGASGGPGTQYF.

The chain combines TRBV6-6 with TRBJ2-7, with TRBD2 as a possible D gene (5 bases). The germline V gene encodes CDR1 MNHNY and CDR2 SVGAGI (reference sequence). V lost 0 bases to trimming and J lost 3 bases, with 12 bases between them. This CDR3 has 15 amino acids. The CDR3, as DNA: TGTGCCAGCAGTTACTCGAGTAGAGGGCGCTACGAGCAGTACTTC. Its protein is CASSYSSRGRYEQYF.

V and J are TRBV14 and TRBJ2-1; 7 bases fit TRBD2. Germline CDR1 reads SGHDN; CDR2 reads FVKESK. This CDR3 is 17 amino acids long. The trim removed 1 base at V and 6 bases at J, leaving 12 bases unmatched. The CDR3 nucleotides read TGTGCCAGCAGCCAAGTAATTAGCGGGCTACTTTTCAATGAGCAGTTCTTC. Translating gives CASSQVISGLLFNEQFF.

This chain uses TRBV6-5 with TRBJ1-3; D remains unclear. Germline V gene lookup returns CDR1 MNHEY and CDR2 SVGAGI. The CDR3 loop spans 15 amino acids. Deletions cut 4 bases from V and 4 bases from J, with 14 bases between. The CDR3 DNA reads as TGTGCCAGCAGTTTTTGGCCGATCTCCGGAAACACCATATATTTT. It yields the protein CASSFWPISGNTIYF.

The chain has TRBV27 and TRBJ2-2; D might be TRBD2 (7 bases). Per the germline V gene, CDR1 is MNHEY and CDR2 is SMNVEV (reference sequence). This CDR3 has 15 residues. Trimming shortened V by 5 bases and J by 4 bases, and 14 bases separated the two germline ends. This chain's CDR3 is CASSPPGGSTGELFF. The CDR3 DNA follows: TGTGCCAGCAGTCCCCCGGGGGGCTCCACCGGGGAGCTGTTTTTT.

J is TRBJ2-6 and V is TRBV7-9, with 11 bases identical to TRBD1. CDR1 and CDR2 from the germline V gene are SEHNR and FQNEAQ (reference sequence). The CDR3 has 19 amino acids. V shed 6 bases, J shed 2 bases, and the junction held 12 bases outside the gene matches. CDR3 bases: TGTGCCAGCAGTCCCCGAACCGGGACAGGGGGAACTGGGGCCAACGTCCTGACTTTC. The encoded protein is CASSPRTGTGGTGANVLTF. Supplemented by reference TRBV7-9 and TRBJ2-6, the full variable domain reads DTGVSQNPRHKITKRGQNVTFRCDPISEHNRLYWYRQTLGQGPEFLTYFQNEAQLEKSRLLSDRFSAERPKGSFSTLEIQRTEQGDSAMYLCASSPRTGTGGTGANVLTFGAGSRLTVL.

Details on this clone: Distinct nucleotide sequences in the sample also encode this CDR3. The CDR3 region has the DNA TGTGCCAGCAGTCCGGGTCCTAACTATGGCTACACCTTC. It specifies CASSPGPNYGYTF. The chain carries TRBV28 and TRBJ1-2; D remains ambiguous. Germline V lookup: CDR1 MDHEN, CDR2 SYDVKM. This CDR3 is built from 13 residues. V gave up 5 bases and J gave up 0 bases, with 7 bases separating them.

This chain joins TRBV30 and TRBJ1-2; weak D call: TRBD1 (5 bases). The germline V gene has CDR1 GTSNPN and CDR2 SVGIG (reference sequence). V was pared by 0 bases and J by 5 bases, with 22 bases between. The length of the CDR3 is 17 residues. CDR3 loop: CAWSVIRLGREGYGYTF. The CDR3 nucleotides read TGTGCCTGGAGTGTAATCCGATTGGGCAGGGAGGGGTATGGCTACACCTTC.